The source of this TCR beta chain is a study of cytomegalovirus exposure and HLA in healthy donors. Whole-study context: The same platform used for the roughly 610 first-cohort repertoires was also used for the 100 to 150 validation repertoires, as a later analysis reported.

As concerns this clone: The antigen remains undetermined.

Whole-study results and caveats: CMV antigen specificity was confirmed in vitro for three CMV-associated chains. Most TCR sequences were uncommon, yet certain public TCRs appeared in many donors.

The study drew the donors from its approximately 130-subject validation cohort, separate from the approximately 670-subject first cohort. The J segment lost 4 bases and the V segment lost 0 bases, leaving 3 bases of the junction unmatched. CDR3 size: 15 residues. The V gene's germline CDR1 is SGDLS and CDR2 YYNGEE. Only in-frame clones appear in the TCRdb table, and some are missing; sequencing was by immunoSEQ multiplex PCR. Of approximately 260,000 clones listed, approximately 86% are singletons. The origin of this receptor is a woman aged 18-29 years in good health and CMV-seronegative. The specimen was PBMCs. This chain uses TRBV9 with TRBJ2-1, with 8 positions matching TRBD2. CDR3 in amino acids: CASSVDAGGYNEQFF. As DNA, the CDR3 is TGTGCCAGCAGCGTAGACGCGGGGGGTTACAATGAGCAGTTCTTC.